Sequencing of this T cell receptor beta chain was carried out in a study of shared clonotypes between healthy human individuals. General study results and limits: A limitation of the genetic and exposure-history diversity represented arose from few donors. Apart from blood, nothing was sampled; tissue repertoires likely differ.

CDR1 SGHRS and CDR2 YFSETQ come from the germline V gene. Between the trimmed V and J ends, which lost 4 bases and 2 bases, there was a span of 11 bases. This CDR3 comprises 14 residues. Sequencing was performed with immunoSEQ multiplex PCR; in TCRdb, only in-frame clones are kept and a portion is missing. The sample has some 500,000 clones; around 79% are singletons. A note on this clone: The target antigen is unknown.

The TCR originated in a woman in her forties in good health. Some clones in this sample may be carry-over from other donors' samples. The rearrangement uses TRBV5-1 and TRBJ2-3; a possible D gene is TRBD1 (5 bases). The sequenced sample consisted of PBMCs. CDR3 amino acids: CASSPDRFTDTQYF. CDR3 bases: TGCGCCAGCAGCCCTGACAGATTCACAGATACGCAGTATTTT.